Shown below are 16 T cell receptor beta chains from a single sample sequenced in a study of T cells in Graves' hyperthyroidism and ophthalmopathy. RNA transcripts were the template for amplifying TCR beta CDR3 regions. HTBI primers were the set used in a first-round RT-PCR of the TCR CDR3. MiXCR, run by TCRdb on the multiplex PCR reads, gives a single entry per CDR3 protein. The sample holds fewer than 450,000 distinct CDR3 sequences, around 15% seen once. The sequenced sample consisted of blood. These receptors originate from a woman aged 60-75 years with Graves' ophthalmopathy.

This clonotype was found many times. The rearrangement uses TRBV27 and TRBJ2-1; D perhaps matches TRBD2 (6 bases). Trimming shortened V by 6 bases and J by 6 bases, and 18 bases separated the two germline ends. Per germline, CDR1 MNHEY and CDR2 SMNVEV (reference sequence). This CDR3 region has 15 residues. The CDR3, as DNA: TGTGCCAGCAGCGGAACTAGCCACCTTTCCAATGAGCAGTTCTTC. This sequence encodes CASSGTSHLSNEQFF.

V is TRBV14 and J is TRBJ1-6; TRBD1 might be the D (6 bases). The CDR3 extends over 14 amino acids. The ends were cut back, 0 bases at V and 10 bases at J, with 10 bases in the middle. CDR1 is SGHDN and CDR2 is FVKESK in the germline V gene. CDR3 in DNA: TGTGCCAGCAGCCAAGAATCCAGGGGATCACCCCTCCACTTT. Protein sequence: CASSQESRGSPLHF.

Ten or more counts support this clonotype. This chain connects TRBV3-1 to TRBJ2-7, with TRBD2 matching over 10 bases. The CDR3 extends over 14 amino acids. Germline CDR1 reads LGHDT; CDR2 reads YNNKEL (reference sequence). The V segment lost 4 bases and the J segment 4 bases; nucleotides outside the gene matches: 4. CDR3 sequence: CASSLSGRSYEQYF. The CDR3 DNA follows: TGTGCCAGCAGCCTTAGCGGGAGGTCTTACGAGCAGTACTTC.

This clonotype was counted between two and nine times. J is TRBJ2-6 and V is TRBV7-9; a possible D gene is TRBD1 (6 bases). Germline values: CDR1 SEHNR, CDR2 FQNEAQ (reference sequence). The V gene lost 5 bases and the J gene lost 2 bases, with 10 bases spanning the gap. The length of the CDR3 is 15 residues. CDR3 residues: CASSQQGTGANVLTF. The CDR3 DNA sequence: TGTGCCAGCAGCCAACAGGGAACTGGGGCCAACGTCCTGACTTTC.

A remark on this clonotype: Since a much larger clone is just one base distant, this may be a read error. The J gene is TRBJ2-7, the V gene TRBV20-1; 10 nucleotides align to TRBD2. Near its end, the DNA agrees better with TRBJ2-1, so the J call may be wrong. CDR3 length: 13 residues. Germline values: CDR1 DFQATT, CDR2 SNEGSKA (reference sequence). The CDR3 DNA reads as TGCAGTGCCAAGGGACTAGCGAGGTACGAGCAGTTCTTC. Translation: CSAKGLARYEQFF.

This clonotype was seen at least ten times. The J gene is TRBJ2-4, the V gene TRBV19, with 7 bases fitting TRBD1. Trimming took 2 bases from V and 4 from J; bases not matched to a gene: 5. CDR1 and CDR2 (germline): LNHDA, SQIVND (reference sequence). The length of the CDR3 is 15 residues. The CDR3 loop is CASSISGGQKNIQYF. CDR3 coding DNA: TGTGCCAGTAGTATATCTGGGGGACAGAAAAACATTCAGTACTTC.

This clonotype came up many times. DNA for the CDR3: TGTGCCAGCAGTCACCCAGGGCAGCTAACCGGAAACACCATATATTTT. Its protein product is CASSHPGQLTGNTIYF. The chain combines TRBV28 with TRBJ1-3; maybe TRBD1 (5 bases). This CDR3 has 16 residues. Looked up from germline, CDR1 is MDHEN and CDR2 is SYDVKM. V was trimmed by 5 bases and J by 4 bases, leaving 18 bases between them.

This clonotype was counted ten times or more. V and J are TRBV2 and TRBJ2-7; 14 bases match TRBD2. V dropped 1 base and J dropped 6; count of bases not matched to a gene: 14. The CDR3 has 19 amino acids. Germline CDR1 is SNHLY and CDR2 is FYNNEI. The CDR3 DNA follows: TGTGCCAGCAGTGAAGGGAGGGCAGGGGGACTAGCGGGAGTCGGCGAGCAGTACTTC. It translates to CASSEGRAGGLAGVGEQYF.

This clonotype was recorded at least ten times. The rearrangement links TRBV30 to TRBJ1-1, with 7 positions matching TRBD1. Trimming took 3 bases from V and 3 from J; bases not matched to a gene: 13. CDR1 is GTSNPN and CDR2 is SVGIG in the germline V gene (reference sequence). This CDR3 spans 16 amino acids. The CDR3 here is CAWSAGLTGYHTEAFF. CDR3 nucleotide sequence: TGTGCCTGGAGCGCTGGATTGACAGGGTATCACACTGAAGCTTTCTTT. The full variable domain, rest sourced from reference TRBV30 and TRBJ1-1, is SQTIHQWPATLVQPVGSPLSLECTVEGTSNPNLYWYRQAAGRGLQLLFYSVGIGQISSEVPQNLSASRPQDRQFILSSKKLLLSDSGFYLCAWSAGLTGYHTEAFFGQGTRLTVV.

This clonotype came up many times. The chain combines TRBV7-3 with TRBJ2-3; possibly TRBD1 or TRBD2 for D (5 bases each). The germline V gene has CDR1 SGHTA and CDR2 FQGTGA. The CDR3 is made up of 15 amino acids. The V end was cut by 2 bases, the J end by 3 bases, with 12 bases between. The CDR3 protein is CASSLSGTETDTQYF. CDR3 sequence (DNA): TGTGCCAGCAGCTTATCAGGGACGGAGACAGATACGCAGTATTTT. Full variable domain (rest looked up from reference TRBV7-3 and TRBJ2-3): GAGVSQTPSNKVTEKGKYVELRCDPISGHTALYWYRQSLGQGPEFLIYFQGTGAADDSGLPNDRFFAVRPEGSVSTLKIQRTERGDSAVYLCASSLSGTETDTQYFGPGTRLTVL.

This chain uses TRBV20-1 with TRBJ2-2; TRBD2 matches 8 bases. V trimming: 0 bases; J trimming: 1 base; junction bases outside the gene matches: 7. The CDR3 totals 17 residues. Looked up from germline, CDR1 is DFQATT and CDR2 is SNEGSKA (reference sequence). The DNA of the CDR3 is TGCAGTGCTAGAGATCGGGGCGGGAGGTTGAACACCGGGGAGCTGTTTTTT. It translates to CSARDRGGRLNTGELFF.

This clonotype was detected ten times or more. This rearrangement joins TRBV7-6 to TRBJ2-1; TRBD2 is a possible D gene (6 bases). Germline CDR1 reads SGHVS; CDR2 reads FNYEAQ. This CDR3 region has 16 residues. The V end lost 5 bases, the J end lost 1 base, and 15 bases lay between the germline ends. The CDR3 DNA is TGTGCCAGCAGCCGAGACGTAGCGGATTCCTACAATGAGCAGTTCTTC. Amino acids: CASSRDVADSYNEQFF.

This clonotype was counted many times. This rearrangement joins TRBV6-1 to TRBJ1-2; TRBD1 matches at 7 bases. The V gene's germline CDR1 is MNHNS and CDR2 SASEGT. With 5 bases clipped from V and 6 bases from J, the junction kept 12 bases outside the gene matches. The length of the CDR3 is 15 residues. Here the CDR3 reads CASSSGTVLMNGYTF. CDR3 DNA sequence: TGTGCCAGCAGTTCCGGGACAGTGCTTATGAATGGCTACACCTTC.

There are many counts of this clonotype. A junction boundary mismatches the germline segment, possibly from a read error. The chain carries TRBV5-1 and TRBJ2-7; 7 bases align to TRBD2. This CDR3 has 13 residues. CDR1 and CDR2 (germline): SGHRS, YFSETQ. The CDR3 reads CASRPGGTYEQYF. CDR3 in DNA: TGTGCCAGCAGGCCGGGAGGAACCTACGAGCAGTACTTC.

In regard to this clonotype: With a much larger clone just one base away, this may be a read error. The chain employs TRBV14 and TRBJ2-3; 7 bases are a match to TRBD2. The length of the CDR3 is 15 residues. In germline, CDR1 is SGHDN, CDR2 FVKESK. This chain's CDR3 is CAGSLQLASTDTQYF. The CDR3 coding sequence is TGTGCCGGCAGCCTTCAACTAGCGTCCACAGATACGCAGTATTTT.

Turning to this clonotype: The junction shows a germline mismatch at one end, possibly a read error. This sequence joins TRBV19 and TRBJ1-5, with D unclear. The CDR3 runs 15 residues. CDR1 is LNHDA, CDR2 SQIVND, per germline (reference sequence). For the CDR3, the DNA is TGTGCCAGTAGTCTCGATTTGGGTCCCCATCAGCCCCGGCATTTT. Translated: CASSLDLGPHQPRHF. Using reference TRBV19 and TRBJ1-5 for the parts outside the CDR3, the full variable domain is DGGITQSPKYLFRKEGQNVTLSCEQNLNHDAMYWYRQDPGQGLRLIYYSQIVNDFQKGDIAEGYSVSREKKESFPLTVTSAQKNPTAFYLCASSLDLGPHQPRHFGDGTRLSIL.